Presented here are 31 T cell receptor beta chains from one specimen sequenced in a study of blood T cell repertoires in COVID-19. Generated by immunoSEQ multiplex PCR, the TCRdb table keeps only in-frame clones and is missing some. The sample carries 130,000 to 150,000 clones, around 84% recorded once. Sequenced: peripheral blood. These receptors came from a man in his sixties with active or convalescent COVID-19.

Remarks on this clone: Other DNA sequences of this sample code for an identical CDR3. The chain combines TRBV7-9 with TRBJ2-2; D is uncertain. Trimming removed 5 bases at V and 4 bases at J, with 5 bases between. Germline lookup yields CDR1 SEHNR and CDR2 FQNEAQ (reference sequence). The CDR3 is made up of 12 amino acids. The DNA for the CDR3 is TGTGCCAGCAGCCCTTTCACCGGGGAGCTGTTTTTT. Protein product: CASSPFTGELFF.

CDR3 region: CASSAELGTLDGYTF. The CDR3, as DNA: TGTGCCAGCAGTGCCGAGCTTGGGACTTTGGACGGCTACACCTTC. The genes are TRBV28 and TRBJ1-2, with D perhaps matching TRBD1 (5 bases). V dropped 5 bases and J dropped 8 bases, with 21 bases sitting between them. CDR1 MDHEN and CDR2 SYDVKM come from the germline V gene. This CDR3 has 15 residues.

V and J are TRBV5-1 and TRBJ2-1, with 8 bases identical to TRBD2. The CDR3 is 16 amino acids. CDR1 is SGHRS, CDR2 YFSETQ, per germline. The V and J ends lost 0 bases and 3 bases, in that order; junction bases with no gene match: 5. CDR3 DNA sequence: TGCGCCAGCAGCTTGGCCACGGGAGGGGGCTACAATGAGCAGTTCTTC. Residues: CASSLATGGGYNEQFF.

The gene calls are TRBV4-1 and TRBJ1-3, with 8 bases aligning to TRBD1. There are 16 residues in the CDR3. Germline loops: CDR1 MGHRA, CDR2 YSYEKL. The J segment lost 4 bases and the V segment lost 3 bases, leaving 8 bases of the junction unmatched. CDR3 in amino acids: CASSQDGQGSGNTIYF. The CDR3 DNA reads TGCGCCAGCAGCCAGGACGGACAGGGTTCGGGAAACACCATATATTTT.

The V and J genes are TRBV19 and TRBJ2-1; 14 nucleotides line up with TRBD2. Germline V gene lookup returns CDR1 LNHDA and CDR2 SQIVND (reference sequence). The V and J ends lost 0 bases and 8 bases, in that order; junction bases with no gene match: 9. The CDR3 sequence is 18 residues long. CDR3 in amino acids: CASSIDFPGLAGGDEQFF. In DNA, the CDR3 is TGTGCCAGTAGTATAGACTTCCCCGGACTAGCGGGAGGAGATGAGCAGTTCTTC.

V gene TRBV19 combines with J gene TRBJ2-5, with TRBD1 identical over 8 bases. The germline V gene encodes CDR1 LNHDA and CDR2 SQIVND (reference sequence). After removal of 1 base from V and 2 bases from J, the junction contained 3 bases not matched to a gene. CDR3 length: 15 residues. CDR3 in amino acids: CASSIGGTGQETQYF. CDR3 in DNA: TGTGCCAGTAGTATAGGTGGGACAGGACAAGAGACCCAGTACTTC.

This sequence joins TRBV9 and TRBJ2-2; 9 bases map to TRBD1. Germline V CDR1 and CDR2: SGDLS, YYNGEE. The ends lost 7 bases at V and 3 bases at J; junction bases unmatched: 4. The CDR3 consists of 14 residues. The CDR3 region is CASGTGSDTGELFF. The CDR3 DNA is TGTGCCAGCGGGACAGGGAGCGACACCGGGGAGCTGTTTTTT.

The genes are TRBV7-6 and TRBJ2-7; D is ambiguous. CDR3 length: 13 residues. CDR1 and CDR2 (germline): SGHVS, FNYEAQ. The germline V and J ends were trimmed by 0 bases and 12 bases, with 15 bases remaining between them. The DNA for the CDR3 is TGTGCCAGCAGCTTAGCGCCGACTTCCAGAGTGTACTTC. The encoded protein is CASSLAPTSRVYF.

In its sample, this clone was seen a few times. The sample holds other DNA sequences that translate to the same CDR3. V gene TRBV7-2 combines with J gene TRBJ1-6, with a possible D match to TRBD1 (6 bases). The CDR3 extends over 18 amino acids. Germline loops: CDR1 SGHTA, CDR2 FQGNSA. Trimming stripped 6 bases from V and 0 bases from J, with 18 bases between. The CDR3 protein is CASSRTGQGSSYNSPLHF. The CDR3 DNA follows: TGTGCCAGCAGTCGCACGGGGCAGGGGAGCTCCTATAATTCACCCCTCCACTTT. Together with reference TRBV7-2 and TRBJ1-6, the CDR3 gives the full variable domain: GAGVSQSPSNKVTEKGKDVELRCDPISGHTALYWYRQSLGQGLEFLIYFQGNSAPDKSGLPSDRFSAERTGGSVSTLTIQRTQQEDSAVYLCASSRTGQGSSYNSPLHFGNGTRLTVT.

The chain recombines TRBV9 with TRBJ2-3; maybe TRBD2 (6 bases). CDR3 length: 15 amino acids. The germline gives CDR1 SGDLS, CDR2 YYNGEE. V was shortened by 4 bases and J by 2 bases, with 14 bases between the two germline ends. CDR3 nucleotides: TGTGCCAGCAGCTTTAGCGGACGGTTCACAGATACGCAGTATTTT. Translation gives CASSFSGRFTDTQYF.

The V call is TRBV3-1 (or the pseudogene TRBV3-2), the J call TRBJ2-5, with 8 bases matching TRBD2. The CDR3 runs to 16 residues. The junction had 7 bases not matched to a gene; V was cut back by 3 bases and J by 1 base. Germline CDR1 LGHDT, CDR2 YNNKEL (reference sequence). Here the CDR3 DNA reads TGTGCCAGCAGCCACTCGGGGGGGGGCCCCCAAGAGACCCAGTACTTC. Residues: CASSHSGGGPQETQYF.

V gene TRBV6-2 or TRBV6-3 combines with J gene TRBJ1-1; 8 positions match TRBD1. The CDR3 has 14 amino acids. Trimming at V came to 5 bases and at J to 4 bases, leaving 6 bases not matched to a gene. The germline V gene encodes CDR1 MNHEY and CDR2 SVGEGT. The CDR3 sequence is CASSDRGASTEAFF. CDR3 coding DNA: TGTGCCAGCAGTGACAGGGGCGCGAGCACTGAAGCTTTCTTT.

The rearrangement joins TRBV20-1 to TRBJ2-1; possibly TRBD1 for D (5 bases). In germline, CDR1 is DFQATT, CDR2 SNEGSKA (reference sequence). The V and J ends lost 3 bases and 0 bases respectively, with 9 bases between them. The CDR3 sequence is 14 residues long. In DNA form, the CDR3 reads TGCAGTGCTAGTTACAGGAGCTCCTACAATGAGCAGTTCTTC. Translation: CSASYRSSYNEQFF.

There are a few counts of this clone. The chain uses TRBV5-1 and TRBJ2-7, with 7 bases fitting TRBD1. This CDR3 region has 14 residues. Germline-derived CDR1 and CDR2 are SGHRS and YFSETQ. V was pared by 7 bases and J by 4 bases, with 11 bases of the junction left unmatched. The DNA for the CDR3 is TGCGCCAGCTCGAGGGGGCTAGGGTTATACGAGCAGTACTTC. This encodes CASSRGLGLYEQYF.

The V and J genes are TRBV6-1 and TRBJ1-3, with D perhaps TRBD1 (5 bases). CDR1 and CDR2 (germline): MNHNS, SASEGT. V dropped 1 base and J dropped 4 bases, with 8 bases sitting between them. The CDR3 is made up of 14 amino acids. CDR3 in DNA: TGTGCCAGCAGTGAAGACAGGTACGGAAACACCATATATTTT. Its translation is CASSEDRYGNTIYF.

This chain joins TRBV5-6 and TRBJ2-5; the D is unclear. The V gene lost 4 bases and the J gene lost 5 bases, with 9 bases spanning the gap. Germline-derived CDR1 and CDR2 are SGHDT and YYEEEE. The CDR3 has 12 amino acids. The CDR3 is CASSPRWETQYF. The CDR3 nucleotides are TGTGCCAGCAGCCCCCGGTGGGAGACCCAGTACTTC.

J is TRBJ2-1 and V is TRBV6-2 or TRBV6-3, with D maybe TRBD1 (5 bases). Germline V lookup: CDR1 MNHEY, CDR2 SVGEGT. The V end was cut by 5 bases, the J end by 7 bases, with 12 bases between. This CDR3 contains 13 residues. The CDR3 sequence: CASSPTAWNEQFF. CDR3 in DNA: TGTGCCAGCAGTCCGACAGCCTGGAATGAGCAGTTCTTC.

Points on this clone: Different DNA sequences within this sample yield the same CDR3. The chain recombines TRBV9 with TRBJ2-3, with TRBD2 matching 10 bases. V lost 0 bases and J lost 2; bases outside the gene matches: 3. Germline V gene sequence: CDR1 SGDLS, CDR2 YYNGEE. The CDR3 length is 16 residues. The CDR3: CASSVELAGSTDTQYF. CDR3 DNA sequence: TGTGCCAGCAGCGTAGAACTAGCGGGATCCACAGATACGCAGTATTTT.

The chain employs TRBV2 and TRBJ1-1, with a tentative D call TRBD1 (6 bases). Trimming cost V 1 base and J 5 bases, with 14 bases left between them. Germline V CDR1 and CDR2: SNHLY, FYNNEI. This CDR3 comprises 15 residues. The CDR3 coding sequence is TGTGCCAGCAGTGAAGAGTCAGGGGCCGGGACTGAAGCTTTCTTT. Its protein is CASSEESGAGTEAFF.

This clone has just a few counts. This chain joins TRBV7-8 and TRBJ2-7, with 7 bases identical to TRBD2. The V and J ends lost 7 bases and 0 bases, in that order; junction bases with no gene match: 9. The CDR3 has 15 amino acids. Germline assignment: CDR1 SGHVS and CDR2 FQNEAQ. CDR3 coding DNA: TGTGCCAGCACCCACTCCCGGACTAGCTCCTACGAGCAGTACTTC. This translates into CASTHSRTSSYEQYF.

The CDR3 loop reads CASSRTTGYETQYF. In DNA form, the CDR3 reads TGTGCCAGCAGCCGTACCACAGGGTACGAGACCCAGTACTTC. The chain uses TRBV27 and TRBJ2-5, with D tentatively TRBD1 (6 bases). This CDR3 comprises 14 residues. The V gene lost 6 bases and the J gene lost 5 bases, with 16 bases spanning the gap. The germline gives CDR1 MNHEY, CDR2 SMNVEV (reference sequence).

The chain recombines TRBV5-6 with TRBJ2-3; 7 bases map to TRBD2. Germline trimming cut 6 bases from V and 8 bases from J; bases unmatched to any gene: 6. This CDR3 comprises 12 residues. CDR1 is SGHDT and CDR2 is YYEEEE in the germline V gene. CDR3 region: CASTRGLTTQYF. The CDR3 nucleotides are TGTGCCAGCACCCGGGGACTAACTACGCAGTATTTT.

This sequence joins TRBV4-2 and TRBJ2-1; 7 bases are a match to TRBD1. The CDR3 is made up of 16 amino acids. The V and J ends lost 3 bases and 6 bases, in that order; junction bases with no gene match: 11. Germline values: CDR1 LGHNA, CDR2 YNFKEQ. CDR3 amino acids: CASSHVRQGRINEQFF. The DNA for the CDR3 is TGTGCCAGCAGCCACGTTAGACAGGGTCGCATCAATGAGCAGTTCTTC.

J is TRBJ2-6 and V is TRBV5-1, with TRBD1 matching over 10 bases. The length of the CDR3 is 16 residues. V gave up 5 bases and J gave up 1 base; unmatched junction bases: 3. Germline V CDR1 and CDR2: SGHRS, YFSETQ. The CDR3 nucleotides read TGCGCCAGCAGTCGGGACAGGGGTTCTGGGGCCAACGTCCTGACTTTC. Amino acid sequence: CASSRDRGSGANVLTF.

The V call is TRBV15, the J call TRBJ1-4; D may be TRBD1 (5 bases). Trimming removed 3 bases at V and 7 bases at J, with 12 bases between. CDR1 LNHNV and CDR2 YYDKDF come from the germline V gene (reference sequence). This CDR3 has 14 amino acids. CDR3 region: CATSRAGGTEKLFF. CDR3 nucleotides: TGTGCCACCAGCAGGGCGGGGGGAACTGAAAAACTGTTTTTT.

This clone appeared a single time. The chain employs TRBV5-4 and TRBJ1-2; 8 bases agree with TRBD1. The CDR3 consists of 13 residues. Germline values: CDR1 SGHNT, CDR2 YYREEE (reference sequence). The trim removed 5 bases at V and 6 bases at J, leaving 6 bases unmatched. The chain's CDR3 is CASSRTGRDGYTF. DNA of the CDR3: TGTGCCAGCAGTCGGACAGGGAGGGATGGCTACACCTTC.

The chain carries TRBV30 and TRBJ1-1, with D perhaps matching TRBD1 (5 bases). This CDR3 region has 13 residues. V lost 0 bases, J lost 0 bases, and 5 bases lay in between. Germline lookup yields CDR1 GTSNPN and CDR2 SVGIG (reference sequence). CDR3 DNA sequence: TGTGCCTGGAGTGTGGACATGAACACTGAAGCTTTCTTT. It codes for CAWSVDMNTEAFF. Looking up the rest from reference TRBV30 and TRBJ1-1 gives the full variable domain: SQTIHQWPATLVQPVGSPLSLECTVEGTSNPNLYWYRQAAGRGLQLLFYSVGIGQISSEVPQNLSASRPQDRQFILSSKKLLLSDSGFYLCAWSVDMNTEAFFGQGTRLTVV.

The chain carries TRBV9 and TRBJ2-2; 11 bases agree with TRBD1. The CDR3 is made up of 17 amino acids. CDR1 is SGDLS and CDR2 is YYNGEE in the germline V gene. Germline trimming cut 4 bases from V and 3 bases from J; bases unmatched to any gene: 8. CDR3 protein: CASSRGQGVWYTGELFF. CDR3 sequence (DNA): TGTGCCAGCAGCAGGGGACAGGGGGTCTGGTACACCGGGGAGCTGTTTTTT.

This sequence joins TRBV7-3 and TRBJ2-1; 7 nucleotides line up with TRBD1. The trim removed 4 bases at V and 5 bases at J, leaving 8 bases unmatched. The CDR3 spans 15 residues. The germline gives CDR1 SGHTA, CDR2 FQGTGA. The CDR3 is CASSSVGQFDNEQFF. CDR3 bases: TGTGCCAGCAGCTCCGTGGGACAGTTCGACAATGAGCAGTTCTTC.

The chain uses TRBV5-6 and TRBJ1-4, with D unresolved. CDR1 and CDR2 from the germline V gene are SGHDT and YYEEEE. There are 15 residues in the CDR3. Trimming took 6 bases from V and 1 from J, leaving 13 bases between them. CDR3 coding DNA: TGTGCCAGCACCCGGCGGGTGGGAACTAATGAAAAACTGTTTTTT. It is translated as CASTRRVGTNEKLFF. The full variable domain, in which reference TRBV5-6 and TRBJ1-4 provide the parts outside the CDR3, is DAGVTQSPTHLIKTRGQQVTLRCSPKSGHDTVSWYQQALGQGPQFIFQYYEEEERQRGNFPDRFSGHQFPNYSSELNVNALLLGDSALYLCASTRRVGTNEKLFFGSGTQLSVL.

In its sample, this clone was seen once. The same CDR3 also results from other DNA sequences found in this sample. The rearrangement uses TRBV2 and TRBJ1-5; maybe TRBD1 (6 bases). Trimming removed 8 bases at V and 0 bases at J, with 14 bases between. Germline loops: CDR1 SNHLY, CDR2 FYNNEI. The CDR3 is 15 amino acids. CDR3 sequence reads: CASSQTGNSNQPQHF. For the CDR3, the DNA is TGTGCCAGCTCCCAGACAGGTAATAGCAATCAGCCCCAGCATTTT. The whole variable domain, filled in from reference TRBV2 and TRBJ1-5, reads EPEVTQTPSHQVTQMGQEVILRCVPISNHLYFYWYRQILGQKVEFLVSFYNNEISEKSEIFDDQFSVERPDGSNFTLKIRSTKLEDSAMYFCASSQTGNSNQPQHFGDGTRLSIL.